The 6 T cell receptor beta chains reported below all come from one sample, sequenced in a study of T cell responses to AZD1222 COVID-19 vaccine. The repertoire was sequenced with immunoSEQ multiplex PCR; TCRdb's copy has only in-frame clones and lacks some. Of 90,000 to 120,000 clones listed, around 86% are singletons. Here the sequenced sample was peripheral blood, taken 28 days after the second dose of the MenACWY control vaccine. Receptors were obtained from an adult who received the MenACWY meningococcal vaccine as a control.

In DNA form, the CDR3 reads TGTGCCAGCAGTCTCACCGGGACTAGCGTTTACGAGCAGTACTTC. Translating it yields CASSLTGTSVYEQYF. The chain uses TRBV6-5 and TRBJ2-7, with 10 nucleotides matching TRBD2. The V gene's germline CDR1 is MNHEY and CDR2 SVGAGI. This CDR3 comprises 15 residues. The V and J ends lost 5 bases and 4 bases, in that order; junction bases with no gene match: 8.

This chain joins TRBV3-1 (or the pseudogene TRBV3-2) and TRBJ2-3; D tentatively reads TRBD1 or TRBD2 (6 bases each). This CDR3 comprises 17 residues. Trimming took 4 bases from V and 1 from J, leaving 18 bases between them. Per germline, CDR1 LGHDT and CDR2 YNNKEL (reference sequence). The CDR3 coding sequence is TGTGCCAGCAGCCCCCGAGAATGGGGGGCCCGCACAGATACGCAGTATTTT. It codes for CASSPREWGARTDTQYF.

V usage is TRBV5-8 and J usage is TRBJ2-7, with a weak D call TRBD1 (5 bases). The germline V gene encodes CDR1 SGHTS and CDR2 YDEGEE. This CDR3 contains 12 residues. Trimming cost V 4 bases and J 4 bases, with 9 bases left between them. The CDR3, as DNA: TGTGCCAGCAGCCAAGACAGATACGAGCAGTACTTC. It translates to CASSQDRYEQYF.

V is TRBV6-2 or TRBV6-3 and J is TRBJ1-1; the D gene is possibly TRBD1 (6 bases). CDR1 is MNHEY, CDR2 SVGEGT, per germline. V gave up 6 bases and J gave up 1 base, with 15 bases separating them. The CDR3 loop spans 15 amino acids. CDR3 loop: CASSHPQGKNTEAFF. CDR3 bases: TGTGCCAGCAGCCACCCCCAGGGGAAGAACACTGAAGCTTTCTTT.

The gene calls are TRBV28 and TRBJ1-6; TRBD1 matches 7 bases. Looked up from germline, CDR1 is MDHEN and CDR2 is SYDVKM. The CDR3 has 15 amino acids. V trimming: 10 bases; J trimming: 9 bases; junction bases outside the gene matches: 15. The CDR3 protein is CATATRRGLSSPLHF. DNA for the CDR3: TGTGCCACCGCAACGCGGAGGGGGCTTAGTTCACCCCTCCACTTT.

The chain uses TRBV12-3 or TRBV12-4 and TRBJ1-2; 10 bases map to TRBD1. The J segment lost 9 bases and the V segment lost 7 bases, leaving 8 bases of the junction unmatched. This CDR3 region has 13 residues. The CDR3 region is CASTFGQGGSYTF. The CDR3, as DNA: TGTGCCAGCACCTTCGGACAGGGGGGGAGCTACACCTTC.